The 21 T cell receptor beta chains below were found in one sample sequenced in a study of T cells in Graves' hyperthyroidism and ophthalmopathy. What was amplified from RNA transcripts were TCR beta CDR3 regions. A set of HTBI primers served as the primers for a first-round RT-PCR of the TCR CDR3. A single record per CDR3 protein comes from TCRdb applying MiXCR to the multiplex PCR reads. The table lists around 580,000 distinct CDR3 sequences, around 42% of them singletons. Sequencing was done on a sample of peripheral blood or thyroid tissue (not recorded which). These receptors were collected from a young woman with Graves' hyperthyroidism.

The chain uses TRBV10-3 and TRBJ1-3; no clear D. The V end was cut by 8 bases, the J end by 4 bases, with 12 bases between. Germline CDR1 and CDR2: ENHRY and SYGVKD. This CDR3 comprises 13 residues. The CDR3: CAIGANVGNTIYF. CDR3 DNA: TGTGCCATCGGAGCCAATGTGGGAAACACCATATATTTT.

This clonotype was detected ten times or more. V usage is TRBV5-1 and J usage is TRBJ1-1, with D tentatively TRBD1 (6 bases). Germline loops: CDR1 SGHRS, CDR2 YFSETQ. Between the trimmed V and J ends, which lost 4 bases and 5 bases, there was a span of 18 bases. The CDR3 contains 15 residues. CDR3 in amino acids: CASSPKGGRETEAFF. The CDR3 DNA reads TGCGCCAGCAGCCCGAAGGGGGGGCGCGAGACTGAAGCTTTCTTT.

The V call is TRBV29-1, the J call TRBJ1-4; D is uncertain. The CDR3 consists of 11 residues. Trimming removed 4 bases from V and 5 bases from J, with 5 bases in between. Germline loops: CDR1 SQVTM, CDR2 ANQGSEA. The CDR3 DNA reads TGCAGCGTTGGATACAATGAAAAACTGTTTTTT. This translates into CSVGYNEKLFF.

The genes are TRBV7-9 and TRBJ2-5, with D maybe TRBD2 (5 bases). Per the germline V gene, CDR1 is SEHNR and CDR2 is FQNEAQ (reference sequence). The CDR3 has 15 residues. The germline V and J ends were trimmed by 1 base and 5 bases, with 14 bases remaining between them. CDR3 in DNA: TGTGCCAGCAGCTTAGTACGTAGTGGGAGTGAGACCCAGTACTTC. It codes for CASSLVRSGSETQYF.

The V and J genes are TRBV5-1 and TRBJ1-1; D unclear. This CDR3 contains 14 residues. Trimming left V 1 base short and J 1 base short, with 8 bases between. Germline V gene sequence: CDR1 SGHRS, CDR2 YFSETQ. The chain's CDR3 is CASSLNRANTEAFF. DNA for the CDR3: TGCGCCAGCAGCTTGAACCGGGCGAACACTGAAGCTTTCTTT.

Worth noting for this clonotype: At one end, the junction sequence differs from germline, possibly due to a read error. V and J are TRBV2 and TRBJ2-7; 8 bases align to TRBD2. The J call may be in error: the DNA end matches TRBJ2-1 better. In germline, CDR1 is SNHLY, CDR2 FYNNEI. The CDR3 covers 13 residues. The CDR3 DNA is TGCGCCAGCAGTCGGGAGGGCCCGAATGAGCAGTTCTTC. Protein: CASSREGPNEQFF.

This chain joins TRBV20-1 and TRBJ2-5; TRBD2 aligns across 8 bases. After removal of 0 bases from V and 6 bases from J, the junction contained 12 bases not matched to a gene. Per the germline V gene, CDR1 is DFQATT and CDR2 is SNEGSKA (reference sequence). CDR3 length equals 16 residues. The CDR3 spells CSARDASAGASKTQYF. The CDR3 DNA sequence: TGCAGTGCTAGAGATGCCTCAGCGGGGGCCTCAAAGACCCAGTACTTC.

This chain connects TRBV6-6 to TRBJ1-2, with 8 positions matching TRBD1. The trim removed 11 bases at V and 1 base at J, leaving 6 bases unmatched. The CDR3 has 13 residues. Germline V gene data show CDR1 as MNHNY and CDR2 as SVGAGI (reference sequence). This chain's CDR3 is CAGATGDNYGYTF. CDR3 in DNA: TGTGCCGGCGCGACAGGGGATAACTATGGCTACACCTTC.

This clonotype appeared many times. The chain carries TRBV6-2 or TRBV6-3 and TRBJ2-7; 7 bases line up with TRBD2. The V and J ends lost 0 bases and 7 bases, in that order; junction bases with no gene match: 6. The germline V gene encodes CDR1 MNHEY and CDR2 SVGEGT. This CDR3 is built from 14 residues. CDR3 sequence reads: CASSYSPGTTEQYF. DNA for the CDR3: TGTGCCAGCAGTTACTCGCCGGGGACTACAGAGCAGTACTTC.

In its sample, this clonotype was seen many times. V and J are TRBV20-1 and TRBJ1-4; perhaps TRBD1 as D (6 bases). The V gene's germline CDR1 is DFQATT and CDR2 SNEGSKA (reference sequence). This CDR3 comprises 17 residues. The V and J ends lost 3 bases and 0 bases respectively, with 17 bases between them. CDR3 nucleotide sequence: TGCAGTGCTAGGTCACAGGGAACTATAGCAACTAATGAAAAACTGTTTTTT. It encodes CSARSQGTIATNEKLFF.

This clonotype was detected only once. The rearrangement uses TRBV7-2 and TRBJ1-1, with D tentatively TRBD1 (6 bases). CDR3 length: 16 amino acids. Germline V gives CDR1 SGHTA, CDR2 FQGNSA. V was clipped by 2 bases and J by 2 bases, with 15 bases between them. The CDR3 region is CASSLSQGAGNTEAFF. CDR3 bases: TGTGCCAGCAGCTTATCACAGGGTGCGGGAAACACTGAAGCTTTCTTT.

This clonotype was seen only a few times. The V call is TRBV7-8, the J call TRBJ1-5; TRBD1 might be the D (5 bases). The CDR3 runs 14 residues. Germline assignment: CDR1 SGHVS and CDR2 FQNEAQ. The V end was cut by 7 bases, the J end by 3 bases, with 13 bases between. CDR3 nucleotide sequence: TGTGCCAGCACCCCCCGGGGGATCAATCAGCCCCAGCATTTT. It specifies CASTPRGINQPQHF.

The V call is TRBV7-3, the J call TRBJ2-3; either TRBD1 or TRBD2 may fit D (5 bases each). This CDR3 comprises 13 residues. Per the germline V gene, CDR1 is SGHTA and CDR2 is FQGTGA. Between the trimmed V and J ends, which lost 6 bases and 2 bases, there was a span of 9 bases. CDR3 nucleotide sequence: TGTGCCAGCAGGGGACCATCCACAGATACGCAGTATTTT. Protein product: CASRGPSTDTQYF.

This clonotype was seen repeatedly, ten times or more. The chain is built from TRBV6-5 and TRBJ1-2; 7 bases are shared with TRBD1. The trim removed 5 bases at V and 5 bases at J, leaving 5 bases unmatched. Per the germline V gene, CDR1 is MNHEY and CDR2 is SVGAGI. This CDR3 is 13 amino acids long. CDR3 sequence: CASSPRDRYGYTF. CDR3 sequence (DNA): TGTGCCAGCAGTCCCCGGGACAGATATGGCTACACCTTC.

This clonotype was found once. The CDR3, as DNA: TGTGCCACCCCCCGACCAGGGATAACTGAAGCTTTCTTT. Translated: CATPRPGITEAFF. The V call is TRBV7-7, the J call TRBJ1-1; perhaps TRBD1 as D (5 bases). With 10 bases removed from V and 5 bases from J, the gap between germline ends came to 17 bases. Germline V gene data show CDR1 as SSHAT and CDR2 as FNYEAQ (reference sequence). The CDR3 consists of 13 residues.

The chain has TRBV2 and TRBJ1-2, with 8 bases fitting TRBD1. The junction had 3 bases not matched to a gene; V was cut back by 1 base and J by 8 bases. Germline V gene lookup returns CDR1 SNHLY and CDR2 FYNNEI. The CDR3 sequence is 13 residues long. The CDR3 DNA sequence: TGTGCCAGCAGTGAAGGGACAGGGAGCGGCTACACCTTC. This encodes CASSEGTGSGYTF.

This chain links TRBV5-4 with TRBJ1-1, with a weak D call TRBD1 (5 bases). The V gene's germline CDR1 is SGHNT and CDR2 YYREEE (reference sequence). Trimming took off 0 bases at V and 2 bases at J, with 20 bases between the two ends. The length of the CDR3 is 18 residues. The CDR3 bases are TGTGCCAGCAGCTTGGTCCCCAACGAGGGGCCTGGAAACACTGAAGCTTTCTTT. Its protein is CASSLVPNEGPGNTEAFF.

This clonotype appeared many times. The V call is TRBV20-1, the J call TRBJ2-7; 10 bases agree with TRBD2. The CDR3 is made up of 19 amino acids. Per the germline V gene, CDR1 is DFQATT and CDR2 is SNEGSKA (reference sequence). The V gene end was trimmed by 1 base and the J gene end by 7 bases; junction bases not matched to a gene: 22. The CDR3, as DNA: TGCAGTGCTAGAGCGCTAGCGGGAGCCGTACAGGCCCACGGAATGGAGCAGTACTTC. This codes for CSARALAGAVQAHGMEQYF.

The chain couples TRBV7-6 to TRBJ2-7; D is uncertain. This CDR3 comprises 11 residues. Trimming cost V 10 bases and J 0 bases, with 7 bases left between them. Germline CDR1 is SGHVS and CDR2 is FNYEAQ. The CDR3 spells CANRGSYEQYF. CDR3 nucleotides: TGTGCCAACCGAGGCTCCTACGAGCAGTACTTC.

This clonotype turned up a few times. The CDR3 coding sequence is TGTGCCAGCAGCGTGACTAGCGGGAGGGCCGGGATTGGTACGCAGTATTTT. It specifies CASSVTSGRAGIGTQYF. This rearrangement joins TRBV9 to TRBJ2-3; TRBD2 aligns across 14 bases. The ends lost 2 bases at V and 8 bases at J; junction bases unmatched: 10. Per the germline V gene, CDR1 is SGDLS and CDR2 is YYNGEE. CDR3 length: 17 amino acids.

This clonotype was detected many times. V is TRBV5-4 and J is TRBJ2-7; tentative D call: TRBD2 (5 bases). The CDR3 consists of 13 residues. The V and J ends lost 4 bases and 3 bases respectively, with 11 bases between them. CDR1 and CDR2 from the germline V gene are SGHNT and YYREEE (reference sequence). The CDR3 region has the DNA TGTGCCAGCAGCCGGGATTCCTTCTACGAGCAGTACTTC. This translates into CASSRDSFYEQYF.